This T cell receptor beta chain was captured in a study of T-cell reconstitution after alpha-beta-depleted transplantation in children. The V gene lost 4 bases and the J gene lost 8 bases, with 20 bases spanning the gap. CDR3 length: 14 residues. Germline CDR1 reads DFQATT; CDR2 reads SNEGSKA (reference sequence). Unique molecular identifiers were used in preparing the TCRbeta library. TCRdb re-analysed the PCR reads in MiXCR, keeping a single row per CDR3 protein. The table shows hundreds of thousands of distinct CDR3 sequences, with around 9.5% occurring only once. This clonotype was counted a few times.

The origin of this receptor is a human donor who donated a stem cell graft to a child with acute lymphoblastic leukemia. Specimen: PBMCs from the stem cell graft donor, collected from the stem cell graft. V and J are TRBV20-1 and TRBJ1-2; weak D call: TRBD1 (6 bases). This CDR3 is CSATAPTGDGGYTF. The CDR3 nucleotides are TGCAGTGCTACCGCCCCGACAGGAGATGGCGGCTACACCTTC.